Shown below are 3 T cell receptor beta chains from a single sample sequenced in a study of tumor-infiltrating lymphocytes in localized non-small cell lung cancer. Sequenced by immunoSEQ multiplex PCR; TCRdb stores in-frame clones only, minus some. The sample records roughly 7,200 clones, about 79% being singletons. The sequencing input was uninvolved lung tissue not adjacent to the tumor. These receptors were obtained from a human donor with non-small cell lung cancer.

The rearrangement uses TRBV6-4 and TRBJ2-2, with 11 bases lining up with TRBD1. The V and J ends lost 6 bases and 6 bases, in that order; junction bases with no gene match: 12. There are 17 residues in the CDR3. Germline-derived CDR1 and CDR2 are MRHNA and SNTAGT. Written as DNA, the CDR3 is TGTGCCAGCAGCCGAGAAGGACAGGGGGCGCTGGCCGGGGAGCTGTTTTTT. Protein product: CASSREGQGALAGELFF.

The chain carries TRBV9 and TRBJ1-2, with 11 positions matching TRBD1. V was clipped by 4 bases and J by 1 base; unmatched bases: 6. Per the germline V gene, CDR1 is SGDLS and CDR2 is YYNGEE. The CDR3 is 16 amino acids. CDR3 sequence (DNA): TGTGCCAGCAGCACTTGGACAGGGGGCGATAACTATGGCTACACCTTC. Its translation: CASSTWTGGDNYGYTF. The whole variable domain, remainder taken from reference TRBV9 and TRBJ1-2, is DSGVTQTPKHLITATGQRVTLRCSPRSGDLSVYWYQQSLDQGLQFLIQYYNGEERAKGNILERFSAQQFPDLHSELNLSSLELGDSALYFCASSTWTGGDNYGYTFGSGTRLTVV.

The rearrangement links TRBV5-5 to TRBJ1-1, with 12 bases aligning to TRBD1. Per germline, CDR1 SGHKS and CDR2 YYEKEE (reference sequence). The length of the CDR3 is 15 residues. Germline trimming cut 4 bases from V and 4 bases from J; bases unmatched to any gene: 5. CDR3 amino acids: CASSTGQGAVTEAFF. For the CDR3, the DNA is TGTGCCAGCAGCACGGGACAGGGGGCCGTCACTGAAGCTTTCTTT.